This TCR beta chain was obtained from a study of response to subunit inactivated influenza vaccine. In the case of this clonotype: The antigen remains unidentified.

TCRdb fed the RT-PCR reads into MiXCR, producing one record per CDR3 protein. The sample consists of about 800,000 distinct CDR3 sequences, roughly 20% of them appearing once. Trimming took 4 bases from V and 8 from J; bases not matched to a gene: 13. CDR3 size: 18 residues. Germline V gives CDR1 KGHDR, CDR2 SFDVKD. Regarding the study as a whole: Every seasonal influenza vaccination brings in few new T cells, the authors suggested.

The rearrangement joins TRBV24-1 to TRBJ2-1; 13 nucleotides match TRBD2. The clonotype comes from a man aged 50 to 60 who received an inactivated influenza vaccine. The specimen was PBMCs from blood, collected 5 days after vaccination. Here the CDR3 reads CATSEPTTSGRLGDEQFF. The CDR3 nucleotides are TGTGCCACCAGTGAACCGACGACTAGCGGGAGGCTCGGTGATGAGCAGTTCTTC.